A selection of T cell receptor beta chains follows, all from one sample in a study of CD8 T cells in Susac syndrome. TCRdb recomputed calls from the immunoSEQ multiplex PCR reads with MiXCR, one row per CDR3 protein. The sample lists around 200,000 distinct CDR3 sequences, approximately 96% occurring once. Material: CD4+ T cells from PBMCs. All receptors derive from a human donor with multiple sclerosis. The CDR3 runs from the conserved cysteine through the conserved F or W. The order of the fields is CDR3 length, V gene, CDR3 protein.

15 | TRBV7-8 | CASSGSGTRRETQYF
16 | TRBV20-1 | CSAEGGQGSSADTQYF
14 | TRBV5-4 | CASSLTGINSPLHF
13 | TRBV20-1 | CSAIRVSTDTQYF
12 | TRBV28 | CASSTPGLEQYF
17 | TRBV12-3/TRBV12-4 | CASSLEAGWTVSYEQYF
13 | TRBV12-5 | CASGFTGEETQYF
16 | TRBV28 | CASSLRAGQPANEQFF
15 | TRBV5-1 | CASSKDSGLQETQYF
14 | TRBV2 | CASSYDGPPYEQYF
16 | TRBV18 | CASSPLGGGMYNEQFF
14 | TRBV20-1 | CSAMTGTVHTEAFF
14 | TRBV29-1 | CSVDDRGSGWFQYF
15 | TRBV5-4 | CASSPGQGPLYGYTF
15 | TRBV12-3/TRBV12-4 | CASTLTGRLGYGYTF
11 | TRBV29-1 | CSADENYGYTF
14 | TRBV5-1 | CASSFLPGSYEQYF
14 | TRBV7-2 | CASSLWDRDSVAFF
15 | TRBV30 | CASTPRRWGGDTQYF
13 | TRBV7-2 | CASSLSRRETQYF
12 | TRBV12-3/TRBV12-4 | CASSPGGREAFF
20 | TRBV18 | CASSPRGLAGPTANTGELFF
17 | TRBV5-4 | CASSLDHPSTNNSPLHF
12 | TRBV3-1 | CASSTLSYGYTF
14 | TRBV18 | CASSPSQGWTEAFF
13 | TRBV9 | CASSVAVSYEQYF
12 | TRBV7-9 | CASSLDVNEQFF
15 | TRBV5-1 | CASSAGLANQETQYF
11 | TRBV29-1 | CSVAGAYEQYF
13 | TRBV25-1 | CASSETRVSGYTF
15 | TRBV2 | CASTVEGSSGNTIYF
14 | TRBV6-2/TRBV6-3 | CASSSGSPKREQYF
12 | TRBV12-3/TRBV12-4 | CASTLDGYGYTF
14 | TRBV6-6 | CASSYSSQGYGYTF
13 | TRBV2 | CASTREQGNTQYF
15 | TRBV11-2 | CASSGLGGGLDTQYF
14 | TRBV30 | CAWSNGQYIAEAFF
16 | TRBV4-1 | CASSQMWIGGNTEAFF
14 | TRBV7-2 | CASSPIAAYNEQFF
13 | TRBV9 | CASGGLTTDTQYF
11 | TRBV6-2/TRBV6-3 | CASSTFNEQFF
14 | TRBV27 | CASSSLSGDQPQHF